Listed below are T cell receptor beta chains from one sample, sequenced in a study of shared clonotypes between healthy human individuals. TCRdb keeps only in-frame clones here, not all; method: immunoSEQ multiplex PCR. The table records 2.3 million or so clones, about 92% of them present only once. The sample taken for sequencing was naive CD4+ T cells from PBMCs. Receptors were obtained from a man between 18 and 35 years old in good health. Some clones in this sample may be carry-over from other donors' samples. The CDR3 runs from the conserved cysteine through the conserved F or W. The D gene is left open where the match is weak. Clone size is stated in some rows and not others, as once, few, many or a class when expanded.

d_call,v_call,clone_size,j_call,cdr3_nt,cdr3_aa
.,TRBV27,.,TRBJ1-5,TGTGCCAGCAGTGATTGGGGGTTCAATCAGCCCCAGCATTTT,CASSDWGFNQPQHF
.,TRBV6-5,.,TRBJ2-5,TGTGCCAGCAGTTACTGGGACTCGAAGATAGGGACCCAGTACTTC,CASSYWDSKIGTQYF
.,TRBV4-1,.,TRBJ1-3,TGCGCCAGCAGCCAAGTACCGAATGGAGGCTCTGGAAACACCATATATTTT,CASSQVPNGGSGNTIYF
TRBD2,TRBV4-1,.,TRBJ2-7,TGCGCCAGCAGCTACCCCGGGACTAGCGGCTACGAGCAGTACTTC,CASSYPGTSGYEQYF
TRBD2,TRBV6-1,.,TRBJ2-1,TGTGCCAGCAGTGGGGGGACTAGCGGATACAATGAGCAGTTCTTC,CASSGGTSGYNEQFF
.,TRBV18,.,TRBJ1-1,TGTGCCAGCTCACCACGGCAGAGGGGACGTAGCGCGAGGAACACTGAAGCTTTCTTT,CASSPRQRGRSARNTEAFF
.,TRBV5-1,.,TRBJ2-1,TGCGCCAGCAGCTTGGTATCGGGGACCTACAATGAGCAGTTCTTC,CASSLVSGTYNEQFF
TRBD1,TRBV15,.,TRBJ1-5,TGTGCCACCAGCAGGGGACAGAGCAATCAGCCCCAGCATTTT,CATSRGQSNQPQHF
TRBD1,TRBV11-2,.,TRBJ2-3,TGTGCCAGCAGCTTAGCGGGACAGGGCACAGATACGCAGTATTTT,CASSLAGQGTDTQYF
.,TRBV30,.,TRBJ2-3,TGTGCCTGGTCGGGCCTCATGGGGGATACGCAGTATTTT,CAWSGLMGDTQYF
.,TRBV27,.,TRBJ2-2,TGTGCCAGCAGTTTATCCCTACTAAAAGGACCAGAACCAATCACCGGGGAGCTGTTTTTT,CASSLSLLKGPEPITGELFF
.,TRBV9,.,TRBJ1-1,TGTGCCAGCAGCGTAGAAACAGGGACTGAAGCTTTCTTT,CASSVETGTEAFF
TRBD2,TRBV9,.,TRBJ2-1,TGTGCCAGCAGCGTGTTCGGCGGGAGCTACAATGAGCAGTTCTTC,CASSVFGGSYNEQFF
.,TRBV6-5,.,TRBJ2-1,TGTGCCAGCAGGCCCCAGCGAAGGCGGGGTGAGCAGTTCTTC,CASRPQRRRGEQFF
TRBD1,TRBV7-2,.,TRBJ2-2,TGTGCCAGCAGCTTATCAGGGGGTACCGGGGAGCTGTTTTTT,CASSLSGGTGELFF
TRBD2,TRBV27,.,TRBJ2-1,TGTGCCAGCAGTTTTCTAGCGGGTTACAATGAGCAGTTCTTC,CASSFLAGYNEQFF
.,TRBV5-1,.,TRBJ2-6,TGCGCCAGCACACAGGGCCCTCTCTCTGGGGCCAACGTCCTGACTTTC,CASTQGPLSGANVLTF
TRBD1,TRBV9,.,TRBJ2-7,TGTGCCAGCAGCCAGCGTGTGGCAGGGGGCTCCTACGAGCAGTACTTC,CASSQRVAGGSYEQYF
.,TRBV10-2,.,TRBJ2-7,TGCGCCAGCAGTGACCCCAGAGCCCACTCCTACGAGCAGTACTTC,CASSDPRAHSYEQYF
.,TRBV21-1,.,TRBJ2-4,TGTGCCAGCAGCTCCCGGACTCGACCTCTAGCCAAAAACATTCAGTACTTC,CASSSRTRPLAKNIQYF
.,TRBV6-6,once,TRBJ1-1,TGTGCCAGCAGTTATTTGGACCACACTGAAGCTTTCTTT,CASSYLDHTEAFF
TRBD1,TRBV28,.,TRBJ2-7,TGTGCCAGCAAGCCCGGGACAGGTGCCCTCTACGAGCAGTACTTC,CASKPGTGALYEQYF
.,TRBV30,once,TRBJ2-3,TGTGCCTGGAGTGTAGGGCTAGATGGGGTTACGCAGTATTTT,CAWSVGLDGVTQYF
.,TRBV5-4,.,TRBJ2-3,TGTGCCAGCAGCTTGGACGGACGCACAGATACGCAGTATTTT,CASSLDGRTDTQYF
.,TRBV18,.,TRBJ1-1,TGTGCCAGCTCACCCAGCCCTTCCCGTGAAGCTTTCTTT,CASSPSPSREAFF
TRBD1,TRBV6-5,.,TRBJ2-6,TGTGCCAGCAGTTACCAGACAGGGTCTGGGGCCAACGTCCTGACTTTC,CASSYQTGSGANVLTF
.,TRBV7-6,.,TRBJ1-6,TGTGCCAGCAGCCGCGGTGAAGGGTCACCCCTCCACTTT,CASSRGEGSPLHF
TRBD2,TRBV10-3,.,TRBJ2-3,TGTGCCATCAGGGGCACCGGGACTAGCGGGAGGGCCGGGGGCACAGATACGCAGTATTTT,CAIRGTGTSGRAGGTDTQYF
.,TRBV19,.,TRBJ1-1,TGTGCCACCACTCCCCATCTGGGACAAGGGAACACTGAAGCTTTCTTT,CATTPHLGQGNTEAFF
TRBD2,TRBV10-3,.,TRBJ2-5,TGTGCCATCAGTGGCGGGAGCCCCAGGAAAGAGACCCAGTACTTC,CAISGGSPRKETQYF
.,TRBV11-2,once,TRBJ2-1,TGTGCCAGCACGAAGGACTGGACCTACAATGAGCAGTTCTTC,CASTKDWTYNEQFF
.,TRBV9,.,TRBJ2-7,TGTGCCAGCAGCGTAGGAGGAGGGCGGGAACTTGTCTACGAGCAGTACTTC,CASSVGGGRELVYEQYF
.,TRBV5-1,.,TRBJ1-5,TGCGCCAGCAGCGCTAAGGGAGGGCAGCCCCAGCATTTT,CASSAKGGQPQHF
.,TRBV10-1,.,TRBJ2-3,TGCGCCAGCAGTGAATCGTTGGAGGGGTTAGATACGCAGTATTTT,CASSESLEGLDTQYF
TRBD2,TRBV6-5,.,TRBJ2-7,TGTGCCAGCAGTAGGGGACTAGCGGGGGGTTACGAGCAGTACTTC,CASSRGLAGGYEQYF
.,TRBV11-1,.,TRBJ2-7,TGTGCCAGCAGCCCCCTGTCTGCCGAGCAGTACTTC,CASSPLSAEQYF
.,TRBV2,.,TRBJ2-1,TGTGCCAGCAGTGAATACTCGGATGGAGATTACAATGAGCAGTTCTTC,CASSEYSDGDYNEQFF